This TCR beta chain is drawn from a study of blood T cell repertoires in COVID-19. About the research overall: COVID-19 samples, acute and convalescent, were from the United States, Italy and Spain. In each case, the material was cDNA or gDNA derived from T cells, B-cell-depleted T cells, or PBMCs.

The V and J ends lost 2 bases and 6 bases, in that order; junction bases with no gene match: 11. This CDR3 is built from 16 residues. From germline, CDR1 is MNHEY and CDR2 SVGEGT. The table came from immunoSEQ multiplex PCR; TCRdb's copy has only in-frame clones and leaves some out. The sample shows roughly 330,000 clones, approximately 88% of them seen only once. Material for sequencing was peripheral blood. J is TRBJ2-3 and V is TRBV6-2 or TRBV6-3; 7 bases agree with TRBD2. The TCR sequence derives from a woman between 45 and 60 years old with active or convalescent COVID-19. CDR3 DNA sequence: TGTGCCAGCAGTTACGCAGTCGGCGGGAGATTTGATACGCAGTATTTT. It specifies CASSYAVGGRFDTQYF.